This TCR beta chain comes out of a study of blood T cell repertoires in COVID-19. Germline V gene lookup returns CDR1 SQVTM and CDR2 ANQGSEA. This CDR3 region has 13 residues. Germline trimming cut 5 bases from V and 5 bases from J; bases unmatched to any gene: 7. This clone was counted a single time. Seattle's enrolled individuals joined amid active infection and were then monitored longitudinally. Authors' processing steps: The authors estimated nucleated cell counts from reference gene primer amplification. Measured with immunoSEQ multiplex PCR; TCRdb has only the in-frame clones, and not every one. That table gives V, J and clone size, and the DNA gave D and trimming. The top ten hold roughly 5% of the sample, which has 110,000 or so clones, 75% to 90% seen once.

The TCR comes from a woman aged 55-70 years with COVID-19, enrolled during active disease. This chain uses TRBV29-1 with TRBJ2-5, with TRBD1 identical over 8 bases. The material sequenced was peripheral blood. In DNA form, the CDR3 reads TGCAGCGTTCTCCAGGGGGCCTGGGAGACCCAGTACTTC. Its protein is CSVLQGAWETQYF.